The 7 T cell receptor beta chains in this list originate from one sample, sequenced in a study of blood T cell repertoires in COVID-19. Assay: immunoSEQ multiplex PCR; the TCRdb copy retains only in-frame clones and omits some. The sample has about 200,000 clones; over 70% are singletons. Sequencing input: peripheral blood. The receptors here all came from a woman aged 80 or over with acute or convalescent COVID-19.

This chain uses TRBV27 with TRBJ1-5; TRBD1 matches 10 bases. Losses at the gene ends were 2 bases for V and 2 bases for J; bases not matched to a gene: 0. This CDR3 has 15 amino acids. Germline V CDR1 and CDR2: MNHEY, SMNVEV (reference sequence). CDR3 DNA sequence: TGTGCCAGCAGTTTAGGGACAGGGGGCAATCAGCCCCAGCATTTT. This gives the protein CASSLGTGGNQPQHF.

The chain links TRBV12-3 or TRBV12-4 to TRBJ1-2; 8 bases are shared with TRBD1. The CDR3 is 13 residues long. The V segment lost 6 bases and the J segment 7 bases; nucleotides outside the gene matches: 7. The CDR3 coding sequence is TGTGCCAGCAGACTGACAGGGGCGCTTGGCTACACCTTC. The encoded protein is CASRLTGALGYTF.

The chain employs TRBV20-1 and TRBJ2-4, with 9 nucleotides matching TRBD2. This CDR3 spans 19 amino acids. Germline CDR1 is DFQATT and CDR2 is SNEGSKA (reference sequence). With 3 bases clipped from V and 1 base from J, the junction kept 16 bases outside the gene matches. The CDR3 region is CSASPYYRSGRPAKNIQYF. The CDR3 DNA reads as TGCAGTGCTAGTCCCTACTACCGCAGCGGGAGGCCTGCCAAAAACATTCAGTACTTC.

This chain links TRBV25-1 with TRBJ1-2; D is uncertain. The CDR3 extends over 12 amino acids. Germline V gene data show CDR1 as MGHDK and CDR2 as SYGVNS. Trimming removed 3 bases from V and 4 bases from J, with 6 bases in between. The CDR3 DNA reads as TGTGCCAGCAGTGATTACAGCTATGGCTACACCTTC. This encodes CASSDYSYGYTF.

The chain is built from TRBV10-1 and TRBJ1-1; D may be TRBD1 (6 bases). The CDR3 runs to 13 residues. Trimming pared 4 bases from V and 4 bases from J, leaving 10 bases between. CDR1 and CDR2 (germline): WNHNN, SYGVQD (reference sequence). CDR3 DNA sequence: TGCGCCAGCAGTGTGGGGGCTGGCACTGAAGCTTTCTTT. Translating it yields CASSVGAGTEAFF.

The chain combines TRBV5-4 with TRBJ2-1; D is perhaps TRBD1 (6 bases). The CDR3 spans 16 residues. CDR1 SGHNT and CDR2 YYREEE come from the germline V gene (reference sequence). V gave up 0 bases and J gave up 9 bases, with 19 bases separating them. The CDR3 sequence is CASSLALDRQEGEQFF. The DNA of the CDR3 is TGTGCCAGCAGCTTGGCCCTTGACAGGCAAGAAGGTGAGCAGTTCTTC.

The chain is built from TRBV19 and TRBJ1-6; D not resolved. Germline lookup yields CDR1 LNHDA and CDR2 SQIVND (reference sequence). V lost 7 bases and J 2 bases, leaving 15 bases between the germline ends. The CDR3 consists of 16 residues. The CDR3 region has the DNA TGTGCCAGTACCTCTCGAGGGAAAGCCTATAATTCACCCCTCCACTTT. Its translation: CASTSRGKAYNSPLHF.